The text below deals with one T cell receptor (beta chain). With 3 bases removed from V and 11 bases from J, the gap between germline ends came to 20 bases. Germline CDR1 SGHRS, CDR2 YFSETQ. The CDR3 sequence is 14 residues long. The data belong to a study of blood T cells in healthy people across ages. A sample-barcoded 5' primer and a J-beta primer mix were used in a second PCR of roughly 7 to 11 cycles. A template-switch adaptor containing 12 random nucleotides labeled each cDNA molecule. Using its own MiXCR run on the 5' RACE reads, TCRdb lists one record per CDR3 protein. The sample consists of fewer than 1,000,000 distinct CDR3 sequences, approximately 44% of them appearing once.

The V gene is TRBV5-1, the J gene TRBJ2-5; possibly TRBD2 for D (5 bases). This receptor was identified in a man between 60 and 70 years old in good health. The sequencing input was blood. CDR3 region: CASSSLEGGNEQYF. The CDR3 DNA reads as TGCGCCAGCAGCTCCTTAGAGGGCGGCAATGAGCAGTACTTC. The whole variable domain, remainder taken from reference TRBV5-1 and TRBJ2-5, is KAGVTQTPRYLIKTRGQQVTLSCSPISGHRSVSWYQQTPGQGLQFLFEYFSETQRNKGNFPGRFSGRQFSNSRSEMNVSTLELGDSALYLCASSSLEGGNEQYFGPGTRLLVL.